Each of the 4 T cell receptor beta chains below was sequenced from the same sample in a study of T-cell reconstitution after alpha-beta-depleted transplantation in children. Preparing the TCRbeta library involved the use of unique molecular identifiers. One entry per CDR3 protein, called by TCRdb with MiXCR from the PCR reads. The data hold hundreds of thousands of distinct CDR3 sequences, with approximately 10% observed a single time. The sample consisted of PBMCs from the stem cell graft donor, taken from the stem cell graft. These receptors were collected from a human donor who donated a stem cell graft to a child with acute myeloid leukemia.

This clonotype was picked up a small number of times. The chain combines TRBV20-1 with TRBJ1-1, with D perhaps TRBD1 (6 bases). V was pared by 6 bases and J by 0 bases, with 17 bases between. Germline V lookup: CDR1 DFQATT, CDR2 SNEGSKA (reference sequence). This CDR3 is 15 amino acids long. The CDR3 DNA reads as TGCAGTGCCCCCATCGGACAGACCATGAACACTGAAGCTTTCTTT. Translation: CSAPIGQTMNTEAFF.

This clonotype was seen once. The chain couples TRBV7-2 to TRBJ1-2; no reliable D call. The CDR3 covers 12 residues. V was clipped by 4 bases and J by 6 bases, with 9 bases between them. Looked up from germline, CDR1 is SGHTA and CDR2 is FQGNSA. CDR3 DNA sequence: TGTGCCAGCAGCTCTCCCCCGGATGGCTACACCTTC. It specifies CASSSPPDGYTF.

The gene calls are TRBV4-3 and TRBJ2-7; no definite D call. CDR3 length: 13 amino acids. Germline-derived CDR1 and CDR2 are LGHNA and YSLEER. V was clipped by 4 bases and J by 3 bases, with 10 bases between them. CDR3 DNA sequence: TGCGCCAGCAGCCCTGACGGACGCTACGAGCAGTACTTC. Translating gives CASSPDGRYEQYF.

This clonotype was seen a few times. The V and J genes are TRBV14 and TRBJ2-1; D remains unclear. Germline CDR1 reads SGHDN; CDR2 reads FVKESK. CDR3 length: 13 amino acids. V was cut by 6 bases and J by 6 bases, with 12 bases left in between. In DNA, the CDR3 is TGTGCCAGCAGACCTCTAGGGCTCAATGAGCAGTTCTTC. Amino acids: CASRPLGLNEQFF. The full variable domain, completed using reference TRBV14 and TRBJ2-1, is EAGVTQFPSHSVIEKGQTVTLRCDPISGHDNLYWYRRVMGKEIKFLLHFVKESKQDESGMPNNRFLAERTGGTYSTLKVQPAELEDSGVYFCASRPLGLNEQFFGPGTRLTVL.